The clone carrying this TCR beta chain was counted between two and nine times. Specified time point: sample taken at primary tumor resection. Unsorted whole RNA from tumor, nontumor lung or frozen PBMC underwent sequencing. The data were taken from a study of spatial heterogeneity in lung cancer. MiXCR was run by TCRdb on the 5' RACE reads, yielding one entry per CDR3 protein. The sample contains about 44,000 distinct CDR3 sequences, about 13% of which appear only once. With 2 bases removed from V and 5 bases from J, the gap between germline ends came to 14 bases. Germline CDR1 ENHRY, CDR2 SYGVKD. This CDR3 is 15 amino acids long.

The chain employs TRBV10-3 and TRBJ2-3; possible D gene TRBD2, 6 bases. The material was PBMCs, obtained at surgery. The origin of this receptor is a male donor with early-stage non-small cell lung cancer. CDR3 protein: CAISEGAGRGDTQYF. The CDR3, as DNA: TGTGCCATCAGTGAGGGAGCGGGCCGCGGAGATACGCAGTATTTT.